The entry below gives a single T cell receptor (beta chain) sequence along with its context. What it recognizes is unknown. The data stem from a study of T cell responses to AZD1222 COVID-19 vaccine. Whole-study findings and limits: Most donors were white British and more were female, and clonal diversity was possibly underestimated. No day 14 peak samples; only post-peak repertoires were characterized. Nearly half of unique spike-specific TCRs reportedly avoided B.1.351 and B.1.1.7 mutated regions. Spike-specific TCR breadth and depth went up after people got two AZD1222 doses.

The CDR3 runs 13 residues. V lost 6 bases and J 3 bases, leaving 12 bases between the germline ends. Germline assignment: CDR1 MNHEY and CDR2 SVGEGT. Some clones are missing from TCRdb's copy, which holds only in-frame ones; the method was immunoSEQ multiplex PCR. The table shows about 150,000 clones, with around nine tenths occurring only once. The rearrangement joins TRBV6-2 or TRBV6-3 to TRBJ2-7; D possibly corresponds to TRBD2 (5 bases). The source material was peripheral blood, sampled after recovery from COVID-19. The clonotype originates from an adult who had recovered from COVID-19. The CDR3 protein is CASSPEGYYEQYF. CDR3 nucleotide sequence: TGTGCCAGCAGCCCAGAGGGATACTACGAGCAGTACTTC.